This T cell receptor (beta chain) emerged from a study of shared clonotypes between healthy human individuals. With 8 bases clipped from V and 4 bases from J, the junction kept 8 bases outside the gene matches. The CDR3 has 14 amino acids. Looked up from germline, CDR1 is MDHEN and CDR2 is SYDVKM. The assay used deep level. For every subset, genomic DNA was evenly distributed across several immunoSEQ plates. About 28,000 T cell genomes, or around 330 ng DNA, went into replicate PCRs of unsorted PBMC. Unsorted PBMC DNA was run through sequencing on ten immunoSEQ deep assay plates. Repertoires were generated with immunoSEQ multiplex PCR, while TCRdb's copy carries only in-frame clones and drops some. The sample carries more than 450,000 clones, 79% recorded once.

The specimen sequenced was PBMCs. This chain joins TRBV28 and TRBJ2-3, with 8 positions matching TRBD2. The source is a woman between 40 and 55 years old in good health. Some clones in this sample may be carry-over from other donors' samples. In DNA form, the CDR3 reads TGTGCCAGCCAGGGAGCGGGAGTTTCAGATACGCAGTATTTT. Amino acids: CASQGAGVSDTQYF.